This entry concerns a single T cell receptor (beta chain). What it binds is not known. The data were taken from a study of identical twins. Everyone who donated was a healthy Caucasian. The CDR3 length is 16 residues. The germline V gene encodes CDR1 SEHNR and CDR2 FQNEAQ (reference sequence). V was pared by 5 bases and J by 1 base, with 5 bases of the junction left unmatched. TCRdb called the 5' RACE reads again in MiXCR, with one record for every CDR3 protein. In the table there are hundreds of thousands of distinct CDR3 sequences, less than 10% of which are singletons. Study-wide results and caveats: Cord blood beta clonotypes that were abundant carried fewer insertions, and memory repertoires showed no such trend.

These data also featured in a second study, about yellow fever vaccine responses in identical twins.

The TCR sequence derives from a woman aged 18-29 years in good health. The sample consisted of PBMCs. This sequence joins TRBV7-9 and TRBJ2-1, with 10 positions matching TRBD2. The CDR3 here is CASSPSGGHSYNEQFF. For the CDR3, the DNA is TGTGCCAGCAGCCCTAGCGGGGGCCATTCCTACAATGAGCAGTTCTTC.